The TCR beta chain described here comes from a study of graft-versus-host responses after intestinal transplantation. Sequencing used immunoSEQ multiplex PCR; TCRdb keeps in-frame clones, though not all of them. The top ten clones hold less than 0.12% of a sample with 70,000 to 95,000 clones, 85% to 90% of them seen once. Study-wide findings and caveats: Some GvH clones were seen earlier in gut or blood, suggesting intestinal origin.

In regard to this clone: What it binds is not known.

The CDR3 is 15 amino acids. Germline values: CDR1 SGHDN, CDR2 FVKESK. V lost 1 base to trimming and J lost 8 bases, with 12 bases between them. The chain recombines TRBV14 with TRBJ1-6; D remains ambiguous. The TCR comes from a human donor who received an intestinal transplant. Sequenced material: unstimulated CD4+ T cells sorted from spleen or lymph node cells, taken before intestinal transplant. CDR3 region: CASSQVFGGDSPLHF. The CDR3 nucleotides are TGTGCCAGCAGCCAAGTGTTTGGAGGCGATTCACCCCTCCACTTT.